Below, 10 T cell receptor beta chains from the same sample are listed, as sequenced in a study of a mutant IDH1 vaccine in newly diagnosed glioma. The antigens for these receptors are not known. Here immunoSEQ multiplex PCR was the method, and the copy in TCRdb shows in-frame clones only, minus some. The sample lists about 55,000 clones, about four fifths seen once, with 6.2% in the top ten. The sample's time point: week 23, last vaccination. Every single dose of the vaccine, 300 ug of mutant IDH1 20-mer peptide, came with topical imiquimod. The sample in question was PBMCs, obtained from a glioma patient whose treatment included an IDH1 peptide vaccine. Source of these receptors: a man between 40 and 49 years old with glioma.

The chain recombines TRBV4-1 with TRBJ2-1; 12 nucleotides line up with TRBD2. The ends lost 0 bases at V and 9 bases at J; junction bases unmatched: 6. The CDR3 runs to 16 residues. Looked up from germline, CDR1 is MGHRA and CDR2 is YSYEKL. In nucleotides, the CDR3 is TGCGCCAGCAGCCAAGATCCTAGCGGGGGGGCCGGTGAGCAGTTCTTC. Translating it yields CASSQDPSGGAGEQFF.

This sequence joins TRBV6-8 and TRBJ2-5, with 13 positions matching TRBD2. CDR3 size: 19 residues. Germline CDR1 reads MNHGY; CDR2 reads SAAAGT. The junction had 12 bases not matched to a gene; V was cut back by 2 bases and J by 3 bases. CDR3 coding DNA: TGTGCCAGCAGTTACCCACTTTCCGGGACTAGCGGGGAAAAAGAGACCCAGTACTTC. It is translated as CASSYPLSGTSGEKETQYF.

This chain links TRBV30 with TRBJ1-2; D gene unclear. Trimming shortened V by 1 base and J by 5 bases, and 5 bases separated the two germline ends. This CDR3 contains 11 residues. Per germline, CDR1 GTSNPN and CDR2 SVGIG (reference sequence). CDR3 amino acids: CAWSGRYGYTF. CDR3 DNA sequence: TGTGCCTGGAGTGGTCGGTATGGCTACACCTTC.

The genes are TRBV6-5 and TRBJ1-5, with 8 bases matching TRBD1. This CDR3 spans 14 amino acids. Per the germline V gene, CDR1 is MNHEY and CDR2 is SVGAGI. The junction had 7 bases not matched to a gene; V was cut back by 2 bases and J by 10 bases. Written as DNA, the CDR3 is TGTGCCAGCAGTTACACGACAGGGGCCAGCCCCCAGCATTTT. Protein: CASSYTTGASPQHF.

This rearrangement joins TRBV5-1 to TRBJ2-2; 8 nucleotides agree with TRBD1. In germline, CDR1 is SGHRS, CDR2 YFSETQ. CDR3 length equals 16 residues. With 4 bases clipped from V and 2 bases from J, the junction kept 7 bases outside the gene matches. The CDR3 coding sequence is TGCGCCAGCAGCAACCGGGGACAGGCCAACACCGGGGAGCTGTTTTTT. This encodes CASSNRGQANTGELFF.

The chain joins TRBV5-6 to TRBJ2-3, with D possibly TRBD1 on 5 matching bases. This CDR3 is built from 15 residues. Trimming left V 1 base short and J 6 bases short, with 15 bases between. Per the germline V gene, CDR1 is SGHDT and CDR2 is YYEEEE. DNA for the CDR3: TGTGCCAGCAGCTTGTCCAGGGCCAGTTCGGATACGCAGTATTTT. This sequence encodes CASSLSRASSDTQYF.

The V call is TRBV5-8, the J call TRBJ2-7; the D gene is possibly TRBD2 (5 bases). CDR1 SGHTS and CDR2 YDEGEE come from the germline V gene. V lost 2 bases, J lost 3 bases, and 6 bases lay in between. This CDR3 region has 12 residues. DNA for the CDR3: TGTGCCAGCAGCTTTGAGGGCTACGAGCAGTACTTC. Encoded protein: CASSFEGYEQYF.

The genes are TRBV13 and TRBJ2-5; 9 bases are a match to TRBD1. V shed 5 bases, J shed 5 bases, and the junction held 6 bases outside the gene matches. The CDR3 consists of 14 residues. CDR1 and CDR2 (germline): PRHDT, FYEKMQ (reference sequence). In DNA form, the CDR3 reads TGTGCCAGCAGCCCACAGGGGGCAGCTGAGACCCAGTACTTC. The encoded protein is CASSPQGAAETQYF.

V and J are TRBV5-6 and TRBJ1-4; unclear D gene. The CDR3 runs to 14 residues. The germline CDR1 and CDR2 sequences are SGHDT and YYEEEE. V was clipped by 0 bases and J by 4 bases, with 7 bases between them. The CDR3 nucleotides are TGTGCCAGCAGCTTGGTCAGCAGTAATGAAAAACTGTTTTTT. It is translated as CASSLVSSNEKLFF.

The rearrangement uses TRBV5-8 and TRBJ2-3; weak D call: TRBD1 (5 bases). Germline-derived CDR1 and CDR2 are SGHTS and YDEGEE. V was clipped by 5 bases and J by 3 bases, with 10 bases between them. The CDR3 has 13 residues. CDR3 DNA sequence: TGTGCCAGCAGTTTCGACAGAACAGATACGCAGTATTTT. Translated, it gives CASSFDRTDTQYF.